This TCR beta chain was identified during a study of molecular identifiers for immune sequencing clone quantification. TCRdb re-derived calls from the PCR reads in MiXCR, one entry per CDR3 protein. The sample yields hundreds of thousands of distinct CDR3 sequences, about 22% seen once. There are many counts of this clonotype. This receptor was identified in a human donor in good health. Some libraries in this study had Jurkat cell RNA spiked in. Sequencing was done on a sample of naive CD8+ T cells from blood, with Jurkat cell RNA spiked in. Regarding subset: FACS-sorted CD8+CD4-CCR7+CD45RA+ naive T cells.

DNA for the CDR3: TGCGCCAGCAGCCAAGAACGTCAGTTTTCGACCTACGAGCAGTACTTC. Its translation: CASSQERQFSTYEQYF. The rearrangement joins TRBV4-3 to TRBJ2-7; no clear D gene. Trimming took 0 bases from V and 2 from J, leaving 14 bases between them. The CDR3 is 16 residues long. Germline loops: CDR1 LGHNA, CDR2 YSLEER.